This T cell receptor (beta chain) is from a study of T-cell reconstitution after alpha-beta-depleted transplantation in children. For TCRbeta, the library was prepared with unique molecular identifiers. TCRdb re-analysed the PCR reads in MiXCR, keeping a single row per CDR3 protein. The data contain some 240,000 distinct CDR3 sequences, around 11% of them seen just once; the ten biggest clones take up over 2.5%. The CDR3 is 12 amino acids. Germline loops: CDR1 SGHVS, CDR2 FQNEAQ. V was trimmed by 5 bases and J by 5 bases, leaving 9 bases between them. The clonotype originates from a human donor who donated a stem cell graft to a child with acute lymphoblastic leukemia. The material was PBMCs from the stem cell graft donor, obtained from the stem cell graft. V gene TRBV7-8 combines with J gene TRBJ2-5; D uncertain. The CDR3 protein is CASSIRRETQYF. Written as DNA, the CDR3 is TGTGCCAGCAGCATCCGACGTGAGACCCAGTACTTC. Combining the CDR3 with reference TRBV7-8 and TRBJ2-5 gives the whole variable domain GAGVSQSPRYKVAKRGQDVALRCDPISGHVSLFWYQQALGQGPEFLTYFQNEAQLDKSGLPSDRFFAERPEGSVSTLKIQRTQQEDSAVYLCASSIRRETQYFGPGTRLLVL.